This T cell receptor (beta chain) was sequenced during a study of blood T cell repertoires in COVID-19. Seattle researchers signed up patients amid active infection and tracked them longitudinally. The table came from immunoSEQ multiplex PCR; TCRdb's copy has only in-frame clones and leaves some out. The repertoire holds about 280,000 clones, with around nine tenths as singletons. This receptor was taken from a young woman with COVID-19, enrolled during active disease. The sequencing input was peripheral blood.

CDR3 sequence reads: CASMYTATDTQYF. The CDR3 coding sequence is TGTGCCAGCATGTATACAGCTACAGATACGCAGTATTTT. The chain links TRBV2 to TRBJ2-3; D is unclear. The CDR3 has 13 amino acids. The V gene's germline CDR1 is SNHLY and CDR2 FYNNEI. Trimming stripped 7 bases from V and 3 bases from J, with 11 bases between.